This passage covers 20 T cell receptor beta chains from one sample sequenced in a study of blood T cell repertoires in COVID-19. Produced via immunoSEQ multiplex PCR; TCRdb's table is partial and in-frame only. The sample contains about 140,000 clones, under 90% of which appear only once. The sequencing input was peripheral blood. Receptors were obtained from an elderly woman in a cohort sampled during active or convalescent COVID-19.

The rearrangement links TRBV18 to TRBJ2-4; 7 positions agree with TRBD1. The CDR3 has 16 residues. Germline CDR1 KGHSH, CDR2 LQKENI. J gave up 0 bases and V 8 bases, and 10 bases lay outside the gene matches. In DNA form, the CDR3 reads TGTGCCAGCCGAAACGGGGACAGCCTAGCCAAAAACATTCAGTACTTC. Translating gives CASRNGDSLAKNIQYF.

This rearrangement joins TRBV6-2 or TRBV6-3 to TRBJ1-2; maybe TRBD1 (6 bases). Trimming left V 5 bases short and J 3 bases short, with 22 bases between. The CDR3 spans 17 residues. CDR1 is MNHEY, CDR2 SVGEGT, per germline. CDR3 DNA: TGTGCCAGCAGTCATATCGGGACACCCTTCGAGTACTATGGCTACACCTTC. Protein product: CASSHIGTPFEYYGYTF.

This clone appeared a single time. This CDR3 reads CASSVAPHSTDTQYF. As DNA, the CDR3 is TGTGCCAGCAGCGTAGCGCCCCACAGCACAGATACGCAGTATTTT. The chain links TRBV2 to TRBJ2-3; D may be TRBD2 (5 bases). This CDR3 contains 15 residues. Trimming removed 6 bases at V and 0 bases at J, with 13 bases between. Looked up from germline, CDR1 is SNHLY and CDR2 is FYNNEI.

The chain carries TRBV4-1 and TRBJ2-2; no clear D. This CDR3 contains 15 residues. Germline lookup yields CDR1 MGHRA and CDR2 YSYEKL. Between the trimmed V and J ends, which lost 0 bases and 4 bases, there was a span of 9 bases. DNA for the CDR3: TGCGCCAGCAGCCAAGATCCCCTTATCACCGGGGAGCTGTTTTTT. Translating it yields CASSQDPLITGELFF.

The CDR3, as DNA: TGCGCCAGCAGCCACCAGCGGGGGGCTGGTGAGCAGTTCTTC. This codes for CASSHQRGAGEQFF. The V and J genes are TRBV4-1 and TRBJ2-1; 9 bases match TRBD2. Germline V gene sequence: CDR1 MGHRA, CDR2 YSYEKL. J lost 9 bases, V lost 3 bases, and 6 bases had no gene match. There are 14 residues in the CDR3.

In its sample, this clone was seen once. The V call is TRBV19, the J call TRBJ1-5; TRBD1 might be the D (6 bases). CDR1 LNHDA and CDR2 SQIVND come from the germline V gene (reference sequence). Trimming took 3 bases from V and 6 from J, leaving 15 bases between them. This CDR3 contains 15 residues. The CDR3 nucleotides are TGTGCCAGTAGTATTGTCAGGGGTTCGGTTCAGCCCCAGCATTTT. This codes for CASSIVRGSVQPQHF.

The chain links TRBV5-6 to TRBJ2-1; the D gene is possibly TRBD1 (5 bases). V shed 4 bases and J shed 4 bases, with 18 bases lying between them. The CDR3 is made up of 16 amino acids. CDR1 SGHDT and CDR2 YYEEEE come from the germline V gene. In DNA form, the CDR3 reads TGTGCCAGCAGCCTCGCTGGGGCCAAACATTACAATGAGCAGTTCTTC. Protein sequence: CASSLAGAKHYNEQFF.

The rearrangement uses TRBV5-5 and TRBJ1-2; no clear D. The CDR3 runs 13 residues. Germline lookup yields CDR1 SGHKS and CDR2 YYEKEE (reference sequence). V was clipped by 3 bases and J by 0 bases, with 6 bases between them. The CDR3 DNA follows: TGTGCCAGCAGCTCCCGTACTAACTATGGCTACACCTTC. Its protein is CASSSRTNYGYTF.

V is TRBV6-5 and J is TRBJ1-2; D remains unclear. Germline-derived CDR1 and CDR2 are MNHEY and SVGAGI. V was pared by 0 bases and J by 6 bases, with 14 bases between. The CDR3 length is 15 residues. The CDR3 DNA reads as TGTGCCAGCAGTTACTCTGCGGGATCCGGGGATGGCTACACCTTC. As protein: CASSYSAGSGDGYTF.

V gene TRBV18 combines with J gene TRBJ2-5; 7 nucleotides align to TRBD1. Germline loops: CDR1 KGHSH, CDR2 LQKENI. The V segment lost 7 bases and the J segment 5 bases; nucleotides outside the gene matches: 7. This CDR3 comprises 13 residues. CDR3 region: CASFRDRAETQYF. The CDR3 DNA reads TGTGCCAGCTTTCGAGACAGGGCGGAGACCCAGTACTTC.

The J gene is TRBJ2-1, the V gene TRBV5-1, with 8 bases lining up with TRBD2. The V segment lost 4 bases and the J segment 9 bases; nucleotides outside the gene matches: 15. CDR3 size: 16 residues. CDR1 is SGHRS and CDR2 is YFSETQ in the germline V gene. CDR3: CASSLSAERGFVEQFF. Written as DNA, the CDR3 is TGCGCCAGCAGCCTGTCTGCGGAGCGGGGGTTTGTTGAGCAGTTCTTC.

This CDR3 is CASSPSGWQPQHF. The CDR3 coding sequence is TGTGCCAGCTCACCATCAGGGTGGCAGCCCCAGCATTTT. V usage is TRBV18 and J usage is TRBJ1-5, with D possibly matching TRBD1 (5 bases). The V end was cut by 2 bases, the J end by 7 bases, with 9 bases between. The germline gives CDR1 KGHSH, CDR2 LQKENI. This CDR3 spans 13 amino acids.

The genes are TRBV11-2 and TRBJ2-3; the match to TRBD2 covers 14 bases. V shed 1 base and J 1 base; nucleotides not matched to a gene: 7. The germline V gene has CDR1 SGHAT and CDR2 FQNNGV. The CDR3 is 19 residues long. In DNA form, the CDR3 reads TGTGCCAGCAGCTTAGGACTAGCGGGGGGGTATTGGGGCACAGATACGCAGTATTTT. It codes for CASSLGLAGGYWGTDTQYF.

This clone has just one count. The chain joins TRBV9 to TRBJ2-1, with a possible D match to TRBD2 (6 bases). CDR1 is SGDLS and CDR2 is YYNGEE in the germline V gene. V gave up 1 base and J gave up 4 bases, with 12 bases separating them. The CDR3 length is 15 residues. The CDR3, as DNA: TGTGCCAGCAGCGTATCGGGGGAGATATACAATGAGCAGTTCTTC. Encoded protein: CASSVSGEIYNEQFF.

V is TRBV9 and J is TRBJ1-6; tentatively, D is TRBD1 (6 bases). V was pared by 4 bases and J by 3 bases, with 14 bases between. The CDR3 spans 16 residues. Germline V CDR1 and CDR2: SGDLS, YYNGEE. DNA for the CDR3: TGTGCCAGCAGCCCTATGGACAGCCTCTATAATTCACCCCTCCACTTT. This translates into CASSPMDSLYNSPLHF.

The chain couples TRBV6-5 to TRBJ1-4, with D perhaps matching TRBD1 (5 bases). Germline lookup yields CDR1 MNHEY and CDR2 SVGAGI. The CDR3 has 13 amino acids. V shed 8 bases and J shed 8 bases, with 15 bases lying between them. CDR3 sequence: CASRVWGFEKLFF. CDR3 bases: TGTGCCAGCCGGGTCTGGGGCTTCGAAAAACTGTTTTTT.

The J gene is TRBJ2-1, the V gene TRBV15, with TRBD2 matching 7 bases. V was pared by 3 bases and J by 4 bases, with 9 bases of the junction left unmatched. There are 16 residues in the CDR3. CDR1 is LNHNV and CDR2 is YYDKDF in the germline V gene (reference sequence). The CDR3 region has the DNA TGTGCCACCAGCAGTCCCAGCGGGATAACTTACAATGAGCAGTTCTTC. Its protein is CATSSPSGITYNEQFF.

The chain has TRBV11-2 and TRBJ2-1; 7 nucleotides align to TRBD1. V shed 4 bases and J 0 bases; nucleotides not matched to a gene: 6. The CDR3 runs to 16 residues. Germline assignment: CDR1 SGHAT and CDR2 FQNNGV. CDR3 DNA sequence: TGTGCCAGCAGCTCCTTCGGGACAGACTCCTACAATGAGCAGTTCTTC. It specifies CASSSFGTDSYNEQFF.

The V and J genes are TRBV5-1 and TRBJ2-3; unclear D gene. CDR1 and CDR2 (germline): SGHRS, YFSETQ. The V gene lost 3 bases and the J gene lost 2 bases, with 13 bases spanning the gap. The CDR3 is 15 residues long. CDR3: CASSSENVNTDTQYF. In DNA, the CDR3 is TGCGCCAGCAGCTCCGAGAACGTAAACACAGATACGCAGTATTTT. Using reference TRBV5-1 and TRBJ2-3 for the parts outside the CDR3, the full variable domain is KAGVTQTPRYLIKTRGQQVTLSCSPISGHRSVSWYQQTPGQGLQFLFEYFSETQRNKGNFPGRFSGRQFSNSRSEMNVSTLELGDSALYLCASSSENVNTDTQYFGPGTRLTVL.

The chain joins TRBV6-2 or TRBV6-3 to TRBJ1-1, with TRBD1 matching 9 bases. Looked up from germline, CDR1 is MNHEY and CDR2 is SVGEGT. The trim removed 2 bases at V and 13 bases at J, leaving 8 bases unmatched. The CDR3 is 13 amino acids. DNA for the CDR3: TGTGCCAGCAGTTACACAGGGACAGGGAGAGGTTTCTTT. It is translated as CASSYTGTGRGFF.